A selection of T cell receptor beta chains follows, all from one sample in a study of tumor-infiltrating lymphocytes in primary liver carcinoma. One entry per CDR3 protein results from TCRdb running MiXCR on the multiplex PCR reads. Counted here are 20,000 to 25,000 distinct CDR3 sequences, around 81% occurring once; the ten biggest clones make up about a third. Sequencing used liver tumor tissue from sampling region 2. The receptors originated from a woman aged 25 to 39 with primary liver carcinoma and hepatitis B virus infection. The CDR3 runs from the conserved cysteine through the conserved F or W. Each record gives: clone size, D gene, J gene, V gene, CDR3 DNA, CDR3 protein. D genes are given only for firm matches. Clone size is shown for a subset of rows, as once, few, many or a class of expanded clone.

size: few
D: -
J: TRBJ2-7
V: TRBV5-1
DNA: TGCGCCAGCAGCTTGGACAGGCTTCGGCAAGAACAGTACTTC
CDR3: CASSLDRLRQEQYF

size: many
D: -
J: TRBJ2-2
V: TRBV9
DNA: TGTGCCAGCAGCGTCGAACAGGGCACCGGGGAGCTGTTTTTT
CDR3: CASSVEQGTGELFF

size: -
D: -
J: TRBJ1-5
V: TRBV6-5
DNA: TGTGCCAGCAGTAGCGGGGGCAGTGGGGCAGATACGCAGCATTTT
CDR3: CASSSGGSGADTQHF

size: once
D: TRBD1
J: TRBJ2-3
V: TRBV10-3
DNA: TGTGCCACCAGAGGACCCGGGACAGGGGCCGATACGCAGTATTTT
CDR3: CATRGPGTGADTQYF

size: -
D: TRBD1
J: TRBJ1-2
V: TRBV7-9
DNA: TGTGCCAGCAGCCGCGACCTGGACAGGGGAGGAGGCTACACCTTC
CDR3: CASSRDLDRGGGYTF

size: -
D: -
J: TRBJ1-4
V: TRBV11-2
DNA: TGTGCTAGCAGCCTCTGGGGTGGAAAACTGTTTTTT
CDR3: CASSLWGGKLFF

size: -
D: -
J: TRBJ1-1
V: TRBV6-5
DNA: TGTGCCAGCAGTTACACAGACGTAACTTTCTTT
CDR3: CASSYTDVTFF

size: -
D: -
J: TRBJ2-2
V: TRBV11-2
DNA: TGTGCCAGCAGCTTAGATAGGACTGGGGAGATGTTTTTT
CDR3: CASSLDRTGEMFF

size: many
D: -
J: TRBJ2-7
V: TRBV29-1
DNA: TGCAGCTCGTGGCTGAATTCGGGAGAGCAGTACTTC
CDR3: CSSWLNSGEQYF

size: -
D: TRBD1
J: TRBJ2-2
V: TRBV28
DNA: TGTGTCAGCAGTCCGTGGGACAGGGGGCTGACCTGGGAGCTGTTTTTT
CDR3: CVSSPWDRGLTWELFF

size: -
D: TRBD1
J: TRBJ1-1
V: TRBV11-2
DNA: TGTGCTAGCAGCGCTCGGGACAGGTGGCGCAAGAGGTGGAGTAACACTGAAGCTTCCTTT
CDR3: CASSARDRWRKRWSNTEASF

size: -
D: -
J: TRBJ2-7
V: TRBV7-8
DNA: TGTGCAAGCAGCGCCCCCCGGGGCCTCGCCCTCTACGAGCAGCACTTC
CDR3: CASSAPRGLALYEQHF

size: few
D: -
J: TRBJ2-3
V: TRBV28
DNA: TGTGCCAGCACTCGGACTAATTGGGTGACAGATACGCAGTATTTT
CDR3: CASTRTNWVTDTQYF

size: -
D: -
J: TRBJ1-6
V: TRBV5-6
DNA: TGTGCCAGCAGCTTGATACCACTGGGATCACCCCTTCGCTTT
CDR3: CASSLIPLGSPLRF

size: medium-sized
D: -
J: TRBJ2-2
V: TRBV6-5
DNA: TGTGCCAGCAGTTACTTTGCCGGGGAGCTGTTTTTT
CDR3: CASSYFAGELFF

size: many
D: -
J: TRBJ2-6
V: TRBV19
DNA: TGTGCCAGTACCCAACGAAGGGTGAGTGGGGCCAACGTCCTGACTTTC
CDR3: CASTQRRVSGANVLTF

size: -
D: -
J: TRBJ2-7
V: TRBV11-3
DNA: TGTGCCAGCAGCTGGGGGGCAGATCCTGCCTACGAGCAGTACTTC
CDR3: CASSWGADPAYEQYF

size: -
D: -
J: TRBJ2-2
V: TRBV11-2
DNA: TGTGCCAGCAGCCCCGATCCGCAATTGAGCACCGGGGAACTGTTTTTT
CDR3: CASSPDPQLSTGELFF

size: -
D: -
J: TRBJ1-1
V: TRBV19
DNA: TGTGCCAGTGGGATAACAGAGAACACTGAAGCTCTCTTT
CDR3: CASGITENTEALF

size: -
D: -
J: TRBJ2-3
V: TRBV5-4
DNA: TGTGCCAGCAGCGTAGACGTACACCCTCCACCCAAAGATACGCAGAATTTT
CDR3: CASSVDVHPPPKDTQNF

size: -
D: -
J: TRBJ2-5
V: TRBV14
DNA: TGTGTCAGCAGTCAAGACAGGTCTTCCCAAGAGACACAGTACTTC
CDR3: CVSSQDRSSQETQYF

size: -
D: TRBD1
J: TRBJ2-7
V: TRBV4-2
DNA: TGTGCCAGCAGTCAGGAACACCTAGGACAGGGGGGACCGTACGGGCAGTACTTC
CDR3: CASSQEHLGQGGPYGQYF

size: -
D: TRBD2
J: TRBJ2-7
V: TRBV11-3
DNA: TGTGCCAGCAGCCGACTAGCGGGGTGGGGCTACGTGCAGTACTTC
CDR3: CASSRLAGWGYVQYF

size: -
D: -
J: TRBJ2-2
V: TRBV11-2
DNA: TGTGCCGGCAGCCCCGATCCCCAATCGAACACCAGGGAGCTGTTTTTT
CDR3: CAGSPDPQSNTRELFF

size: -
D: -
J: TRBJ1-1
V: TRBV6-6
DNA: TGTGCCAGCACTCCGGCGTCACGCAACACTGAAGCTTCCTTT
CDR3: CASTPASRNTEASF

size: few
D: TRBD2
J: TRBJ2-3
V: TRBV5-1
DNA: TGCGCCAGCAGTTGGAGTTCGGGGGGAGCCGACACAGATACGCAGTATTTT
CDR3: CASSWSSGGADTDTQYF

size: -
D: -
J: TRBJ1-2
V: TRBV16
DNA: TGTGTCAGCAGCCAAAACACCAGGGGAGGTGGCTACACCTTC
CDR3: CVSSQNTRGGGYTF

size: -
D: TRBD1
J: TRBJ1-1
V: TRBV11-2
DNA: TGTGCCGGCAGGACCCTAGGACAGGGCGGCGAAGATTTCTTT
CDR3: CAGRTLGQGGEDFF

size: -
D: -
J: TRBJ2-1
V: TRBV11-2
DNA: TGTGCCAGCAGTTCAGGATTCACAGGCGAGCAGTTCTTC
CDR3: CASSSGFTGEQFF

size: large
D: TRBD1
J: TRBJ1-2
V: TRBV6-5
DNA: TGTGCCAGCAGTTATAACGGACAGGGCAGCGGCTACACCTTC
CDR3: CASSYNGQGSGYTF

size: -
D: -
J: TRBJ2-3
V: TRBV6-6
DNA: TGTGCCAGCAGTTACCAGACCGGACCTCGACGCACAGATATCCAGTATTTC
CDR3: CASSYQTGPRRTDIQYF

size: many
D: TRBD1
J: TRBJ2-2
V: TRBV20-1
DNA: TGCAGTGCTAGAGGGACAGGGGGCGCAGGCCGGGAGCTGTTTTTT
CDR3: CSARGTGGAGRELFF

size: -
D: TRBD1
J: TRBJ2-1
V: TRBV5-1
DNA: TGCGCCAACAGCTTGGGGGACAGGATTACAAATGAGCAGTTCTTC
CDR3: CANSLGDRITNEQFF

size: -
D: -
J: TRBJ2-7
V: TRBV11-2
DNA: TGTACCAGCAGCTCCTCCCCAGTAGCAAGTTACGAGCAGTACTTC
CDR3: CTSSSSPVASYEQYF

size: -
D: -
J: TRBJ1-2
V: TRBV5-4
DNA: TGTGCCAGTAGTCCATTCCACGACTATGGCTACGCCTTC
CDR3: CASSPFHDYGYAF

size: -
D: -
J: TRBJ1-5
V: TRBV6-5
DNA: TGTGTCACCAATCAGCCCCAGCATTTT
CDR3: CVTNQPQHF

size: -
D: -
J: TRBJ2-7
V: TRBV6-5
DNA: TGTACCAGCAGATACAAGGACAGTAGCTACTACGAGCAGTACTTC
CDR3: CTSRYKDSSYYEQYF

size: -
D: -
J: TRBJ1-1
V: TRBV6-5
DNA: TGTGCCAGTAGTTACACATATGTAGCTTTCTTT
CDR3: CASSYTYVAFF

size: -
D: -
J: TRBJ1-6
V: TRBV5-6
DNA: TGTGCCTGCAGCTTGGTAGCTCTGGGATCACCTCTCCACTTT
CDR3: CACSLVALGSPLHF

size: -
D: TRBD2
J: TRBJ2-3
V: TRBV11-2
DNA: TGTGCCAGCAACTTCACCATTGGGACTAGCGGGAGTTTAGATACGCGGTATTTT
CDR3: CASNFTIGTSGSLDTRYF

size: -
D: TRBD1
J: TRBJ1-3
V: TRBV7-9
DNA: TGTGCCAGCAACTCGTCGGACAGGGGGCTAAGGAACACCATATATTTT
CDR3: CASNSSDRGLRNTIYF

size: -
D: TRBD2
J: TRBJ2-5
V: TRBV28
DNA: TGTGCCATCAGTTGGGGACTAGCGGATGACCAAGAGACCCAGTACTTC
CDR3: CAISWGLADDQETQYF

size: -
D: -
J: TRBJ2-7
V: TRBV4-3
DNA: TGCGCCAGCAGCCAAGATTTACCAAGGCCCTACGAGCAGTACTTC
CDR3: CASSQDLPRPYEQYF

size: -
D: -
J: TRBJ2-2
V: TRBV10-3
DNA: TGTGTCATCAGTGAGTCCCACAATTTGAACATCAGGGAGCTGTTTTTT
CDR3: CVISESHNLNIRELFF

size: -
D: -
J: TRBJ2-2
V: TRBV29-1
DNA: TGCAGCGTTGGCGGTTGGACCGGGGAGCTGTTTTTC
CDR3: CSVGGWTGELFF

size: medium-sized
D: -
J: TRBJ2-7
V: TRBV4-2
DNA: TGTGCCAGCAGCCAAGAACCTAGGGGCTACGAGCAGTACTTC
CDR3: CASSQEPRGYEQYF

size: -
D: -
J: TRBJ2-2
V: TRBV11-2
DNA: TGTGCGAGCAGCTTAGGCCTAGTAGACACCGGGGAGCCGTTTTTT
CDR3: CASSLGLVDTGEPFF

size: -
D: -
J: TRBJ2-7
V: TRBV4-3
DNA: TGCGCCAGCAGCCAAGATTTTCATGGGTTCTACGAGCAGTACTTC
CDR3: CASSQDFHGFYEQYF

size: once
D: -
J: TRBJ1-5
V: TRBV30
DNA: TGTGCCTGGAGTCCAGTGGCGGGAGGGCCCCAACATTTT
CDR3: CAWSPVAGGPQHF

size: -
D: -
J: TRBJ2-1
V: TRBV4-3
DNA: TGCTCCGGCAGTCAAGATGCGGGAAGCTCCTGCAATGAGCAGTTCTTC
CDR3: CSGSQDAGSSCNEQFF